These 28 T cell receptor beta chains originate from one sample sequenced in a study of response to subunit inactivated influenza vaccine. TCRdb reprocessed the RT-PCR reads via MiXCR and lists one record per CDR3 protein. The repertoire includes about 570,000 distinct CDR3 sequences, 10% to 12% of them detected once, and around 10% sits in the top ten. In addition, the sample was reused for a study of T cells expressing NK-cell markers. From that study: Generation of TCR beta cDNA was performed by 5'RACE template switching incorporating UMIs.

The specimen comprised PBMCs from blood, sampled on the day of vaccination. The receptors stem from a man between 45 and 60 years old who received an inactivated influenza vaccine.

For this clonotype: Because it lacks the conserved phenylalanine or tryptophan at the end, this CDR3 is likely a read error. The chain carries TRBV5-1 and TRBJ2-1; possibly TRBD2 for D (6 bases). The CDR3 contains 15 residues. CDR1 and CDR2 from the germline V gene are SGHRS and YFSETQ. V was clipped by 3 bases and J by 3 bases, with 13 bases between them. CDR3 loop: CASSYLGGVYNEQFL. Here the CDR3 DNA reads TGCGCCAGCAGCTACCTCGGAGGGGTCTACAATGAGCAGTTCTTA.

V is TRBV29-1 and J is TRBJ2-7, with 7 bases matching TRBD1. CDR3 length equals 14 residues. Looked up from germline, CDR1 is SQVTM and CDR2 is ANQGSEA. J gave up 4 bases and V 7 bases, and 13 bases lay outside the gene matches. Written as DNA, the CDR3 is TGCAGCGCTATACGCGGGCAGGGGGAATACGAGCAGTACTTC. As protein: CSAIRGQGEYEQYF.

Only a few counts were recorded for this clonotype. V is TRBV28 and J is TRBJ2-3; 10 positions agree with TRBD2. The CDR3 spans 16 residues. CDR1 MDHEN and CDR2 SYDVKM come from the germline V gene. The junction had 11 bases not matched to a gene; V was cut back by 5 bases and J by 6 bases. The CDR3 DNA reads TGTGCCAGCAGTCCCCGGTGGGGTAGCGGGAGGGATACGCAGTATTTT. This sequence encodes CASSPRWGSGRDTQYF. The entire variable domain, with the rest obtained from reference TRBV28 and TRBJ2-3, is as follows: DVKVTQSSRYLVKRTGEKVFLECVQDMDHENMFWYRQDPGLGLRLIYFSYDVKMKEKGDIPEGYSVSREKKERFSLILESASTNQTSMYLCASSPRWGSGRDTQYFGPGTRLTVL.

The chain links TRBV7-2 to TRBJ2-1; D is unresolved. Between the trimmed V and J ends, which lost 1 base and 4 bases, there was a span of 14 bases. The germline gives CDR1 SGHTA, CDR2 FQGNSA. This CDR3 comprises 16 residues. CDR3 residues: CASSLVVRVKYNEQFF. The CDR3 nucleotides are TGTGCCAGCAGCTTAGTAGTGCGTGTCAAGTACAATGAGCAGTTCTTC.

The chain recombines TRBV4-1 with TRBJ2-7; TRBD1 might be the D (5 bases). Germline V gene sequence: CDR1 MGHRA, CDR2 YSYEKL. The V end was cut by 4 bases, the J end by 6 bases, with 13 bases between. The CDR3 runs to 13 residues. The CDR3 DNA reads as TGCGCCAGCAGCCTGCTACAGGTTAGCGAGCAGTACTTC. It is translated as CASSLLQVSEQYF.

The table lists this clonotype with a few counts. The chain recombines TRBV18 with TRBJ1-1; D may be TRBD1 (6 bases). The germline V and J ends were trimmed by 4 bases and 5 bases, with 14 bases remaining between them. This CDR3 has 14 residues. Germline CDR1 and CDR2: KGHSH and LQKENI. DNA for the CDR3: TGTGCCAGCTCACTACAGGGTGGAAGAACTGAAGCTTTCTTT. It yields the protein CASSLQGGRTEAFF.

This clonotype was observed at least ten times. The genes are TRBV6-5 and TRBJ1-2; D ambiguous. The CDR3 is made up of 12 amino acids. The V end lost 7 bases, the J end lost 3 bases, and 9 bases lay between the germline ends. Germline V gene sequence: CDR1 MNHEY, CDR2 SVGAGI. In DNA, the CDR3 is TGTGCCAGCATGGGCCGGTACTATGGCTACACCTTC. Its translation: CASMGRYYGYTF.

This clonotype was counted only a few times. The CDR3 sequence is CAITGRAGGTEQYF. In DNA, the CDR3 is TGTGCCATCACCGGACGAGCGGGAGGGACCGAGCAGTACTTC. This chain connects TRBV10-3 to TRBJ2-7, with 10 positions matching TRBD2. V trimming: 7 bases; J trimming: 6 bases; junction bases outside the gene matches: 9. CDR3 length: 14 amino acids. Germline CDR1 reads ENHRY; CDR2 reads SYGVKD.

This clonotype occurred many times. The chain is built from TRBV6-1 and TRBJ2-1; 8 bases are shared with TRBD2. The CDR3 has 15 residues. The V segment lost 5 bases and the J segment 9 bases; nucleotides outside the gene matches: 12. Germline CDR1 reads MNHNS; CDR2 reads SASEGT. CDR3 bases: TGTGCCAGCAGTCCGAGCGGGAGTTACGCGGCTGAGCAGTTCTTC. Translating it yields CASSPSGSYAAEQFF.

This clonotype was seen a few times. The chain couples TRBV20-1 to TRBJ2-1; TRBD2 aligns across 10 bases. CDR1 is DFQATT and CDR2 is SNEGSKA in the germline V gene (reference sequence). The CDR3 totals 15 residues. V gave up 3 bases and J gave up 3 bases; unmatched junction bases: 5. CDR3 residues: CSASHSGGNYNEQFF. The CDR3 DNA sequence: TGCAGTGCTAGCCATAGCGGGGGGAACTACAATGAGCAGTTCTTC.

The table lists this clonotype with a few counts. The V call is TRBV4-2, the J call TRBJ2-3; D perhaps matches TRBD1 (6 bases). V was pared by 1 base and J by 1 base, with 12 bases between. Per the germline V gene, CDR1 is LGHNA and CDR2 is YNFKEQ. This CDR3 comprises 16 residues. As DNA, the CDR3 is TGTGCCAGCAGCCAAGTTGGGGCAGGGGGCACAGATACGCAGTATTTT. This sequence encodes CASSQVGAGGTDTQYF.

This chain links TRBV30 with TRBJ2-1; the D is unclear. V shed 0 bases and J shed 8 bases, with 5 bases lying between them. This CDR3 region has 11 residues. Germline CDR1 is GTSNPN and CDR2 is SVGIG (reference sequence). CDR3 coding DNA: TGTGCCTGGAGTGTATCTTATGAGCAGTTCTTC. It codes for CAWSVSYEQFF.

A few counts support this clonotype. V and J are TRBV20-1 and TRBJ2-2; D perhaps matches TRBD1 (5 bases). CDR1 is DFQATT, CDR2 SNEGSKA, per germline (reference sequence). The CDR3 has 15 residues. Trimming removed 3 bases from V and 2 bases from J, with 13 bases in between. CDR3 nucleotide sequence: TGCAGTGCTAGCCAGGGCGGAATCAACACCGGGGAGCTGTTTTTT. Amino acids: CSASQGGINTGELFF.

The CDR3 coding sequence is TGTGCCACCAGCAATAGGGGACAGACCTACGAGCAGTACTTC. Translation: CATSNRGQTYEQYF. V gene TRBV15 combines with J gene TRBJ2-7; 7 bases are a match to TRBD1. Trimming cost V 4 bases and J 2 bases; bases outside gene matches: 5. The CDR3 has 14 amino acids. The germline V gene encodes CDR1 LNHNV and CDR2 YYDKDF (reference sequence).

V usage is TRBV20-1 and J usage is TRBJ2-2; D remains ambiguous. The CDR3 covers 13 residues. Per the germline V gene, CDR1 is DFQATT and CDR2 is SNEGSKA (reference sequence). V lost 0 bases, J lost 7 bases, and 9 bases lay in between. CDR3 sequence: CSARDPRVGELFF. The CDR3 nucleotides are TGCAGTGCTAGAGATCCCCGAGTCGGGGAGCTGTTTTTT.

The sample holds a few counts of this clonotype. This chain joins TRBV5-1 and TRBJ2-3; D is unresolved. Trimming removed 0 bases from V and 5 bases from J, with 13 bases in between. The CDR3 contains 15 residues. CDR1 SGHRS and CDR2 YFSETQ come from the germline V gene. CDR3 loop: CASSLEQPVRDTQYF. CDR3 sequence (DNA): TGCGCCAGCAGCTTGGAACAACCGGTTAGAGATACGCAGTATTTT.

This clonotype was seen at least ten times. This chain links TRBV28 with TRBJ2-7; D not resolved. Looked up from germline, CDR1 is MDHEN and CDR2 is SYDVKM. This CDR3 spans 11 amino acids. The V end lost 2 bases, the J end lost 6 bases, and 5 bases lay between the germline ends. In nucleotides, the CDR3 is TGTGCCAGCAGTTTACAGCTCGAGCAGTACTTC. As protein: CASSLQLEQYF.

Regarding this clonotype: The DNA is left out, because the CDR3 cannot be placed on it with certainty; the CDR3 is given as TCRdb lists it. The J gene is TRBJ2-7, the V gene TRBV7-9; TRBD1 is taken as the D call from the table, unchecked against the DNA. From its first to its last residue, the CDR3 has 15 amino acids. Germline CDR1 SEHNR, CDR2 FQNEAQ (reference sequence). This CDR3 reads CASSFGAGGSYEQYF.

This clonotype was found many times. V usage is TRBV6-7 and J usage is TRBJ1-1, with 8 nucleotides matching TRBD1. TRBV6-7 is an ORF; its function is uncertain. Losses at the gene ends were 2 bases for V and 1 base for J; bases not matched to a gene: 3. The CDR3 runs 15 residues. This CDR3 reads CASSYRDRQNTEAFF. CDR3 DNA: TGTGCCAGCAGTTACCGGGACAGGCAGAACACTGAAGCTTTCTTT.

This clonotype has only a few counts. This chain links TRBV4-2 with TRBJ2-2, with D tentatively TRBD1 or TRBD2 (5 bases each). The germline V gene has CDR1 LGHNA and CDR2 YNFKEQ. V lost 2 bases and J 6 bases, leaving 10 bases between the germline ends. CDR3 length: 14 residues. CDR3 region: CASSQPPGPGELFF. CDR3 nucleotide sequence: TGTGCCAGCAGCCAACCCCCGGGACCCGGGGAGCTGTTTTTT.

This clonotype was found many times. The chain uses TRBV9 and TRBJ2-3; the match to TRBD2 covers 9 bases. The CDR3 spans 13 residues. The V and J ends lost 4 bases and 6 bases, in that order; junction bases with no gene match: 3. The germline gives CDR1 SGDLS, CDR2 YYNGEE. The CDR3 protein is CASSLGTSDTQYF. As DNA, the CDR3 is TGTGCCAGCAGCTTGGGGACTAGCGATACGCAGTATTTT. The entire variable domain, with the rest obtained from reference TRBV9 and TRBJ2-3, is as follows: DSGVTQTPKHLITATGQRVTLRCSPRSGDLSVYWYQQSLDQGLQFLIQYYNGEERAKGNILERFSAQQFPDLHSELNLSSLELGDSALYFCASSLGTSDTQYFGPGTRLTVL.

In this sample, this clonotype turned up a few times. The genes are TRBV29-1 and TRBJ2-7; unclear D gene. CDR3 length: 11 amino acids. V gave up 5 bases and J gave up 5 bases, with 10 bases separating them. Germline CDR1 reads SQVTM; CDR2 reads ANQGSEA. CDR3 residues: CSVSELNEQYF. CDR3 DNA sequence: TGCAGCGTTTCAGAGCTCAACGAGCAGTACTTC.

On this clonotype itself: A read error may produce the germline difference seen at one junction end. The chain uses TRBV27 and TRBJ2-1; a weak D match, TRBD2 (6 bases). CDR1 MNHEY and CDR2 SMNVEV come from the germline V gene (reference sequence). This CDR3 has 15 amino acids. The CDR3 sequence is CSSSFGGGSYNEQFF. The CDR3 region has the DNA TGTTCCAGCAGTTTTGGGGGAGGCTCCTACAATGAGCAGTTCTTC.

The rearrangement uses TRBV28 and TRBJ1-5, with a tentative D call TRBD1 (5 bases). Per germline, CDR1 MDHEN and CDR2 SYDVKM. The V gene lost 3 bases and the J gene lost 3 bases, with 15 bases spanning the gap. The length of the CDR3 is 16 residues. The CDR3 spells CASSFVEGWVNQPQHF. CDR3 bases: TGTGCCAGCAGTTTTGTCGAGGGGTGGGTCAATCAGCCCCAGCATTTT.

The CDR3 sequence: CASSALGNEQFF. CDR3 DNA: TGTGCCAGCAGCGCCCTAGGGAATGAGCAGTTCTTC. The chain employs TRBV5-4 and TRBJ2-1; no reliable D call. Trimming cost V 4 bases and J 7 bases, with 9 bases left between them. The CDR3 is made up of 12 amino acids. CDR1 and CDR2 (germline): SGHNT, YYREEE (reference sequence).

The CDR3 loop is CASSLSAGEDYGYTF. The DNA of the CDR3 is TGCGCCAGCAGCTTGTCCGCCGGGGAGGACTATGGCTACACCTTC. The chain has TRBV5-1 and TRBJ1-2, with no clear D. CDR1 and CDR2 (germline): SGHRS, YFSETQ. V was clipped by 1 base and J by 3 bases, with 13 bases between them. The CDR3 is 15 amino acids.

This clonotype came up a few times. J is TRBJ1-3 and V is TRBV12-3 or TRBV12-4; D remains ambiguous. V gave up 0 bases and J gave up 3 bases, with 3 bases separating them. The CDR3 contains 13 residues. CDR3 DNA sequence: TGTGCCAGCAGTTTAGCCTATGGAAACACCATATATTTT. It yields the protein CASSLAYGNTIYF.

There are a few counts of this clonotype. The rearrangement joins TRBV27 to TRBJ2-4, with 10 nucleotides matching TRBD1. The germline gives CDR1 MNHEY, CDR2 SMNVEV (reference sequence). Trimming took 4 bases from V and 3 from J; bases not matched to a gene: 9. The CDR3 contains 17 residues. CDR3 protein: CASSSFGTGEGKNIQYF. In DNA, the CDR3 is TGTGCCAGCAGTTCCTTCGGGACAGGGGAAGGCAAAAACATTCAGTACTTC.